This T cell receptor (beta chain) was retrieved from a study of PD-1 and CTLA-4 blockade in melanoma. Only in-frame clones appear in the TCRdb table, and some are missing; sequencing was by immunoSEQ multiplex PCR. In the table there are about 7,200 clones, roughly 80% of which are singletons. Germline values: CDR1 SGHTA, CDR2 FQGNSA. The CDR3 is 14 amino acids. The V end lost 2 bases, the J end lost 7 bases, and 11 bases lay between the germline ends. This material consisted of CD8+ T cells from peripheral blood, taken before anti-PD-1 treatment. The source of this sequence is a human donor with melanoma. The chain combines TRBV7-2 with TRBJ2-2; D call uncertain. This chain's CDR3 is CASSLKGFGGELFF. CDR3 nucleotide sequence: TGTGCCAGCAGCTTAAAAGGATTCGGCGGGGAGCTGTTTTTT.